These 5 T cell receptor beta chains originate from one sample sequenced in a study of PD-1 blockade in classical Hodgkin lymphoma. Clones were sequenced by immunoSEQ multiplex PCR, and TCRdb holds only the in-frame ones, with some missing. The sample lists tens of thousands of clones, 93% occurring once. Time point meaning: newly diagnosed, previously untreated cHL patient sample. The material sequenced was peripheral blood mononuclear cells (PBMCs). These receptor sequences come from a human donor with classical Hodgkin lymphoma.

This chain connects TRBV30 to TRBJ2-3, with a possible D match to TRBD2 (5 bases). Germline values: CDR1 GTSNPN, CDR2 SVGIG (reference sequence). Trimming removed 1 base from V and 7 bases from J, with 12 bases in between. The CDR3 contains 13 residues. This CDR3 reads CAWSEYRRNTQYF. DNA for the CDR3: TGTGCCTGGAGTGAGTACCGGAGGAATACGCAGTATTTT.

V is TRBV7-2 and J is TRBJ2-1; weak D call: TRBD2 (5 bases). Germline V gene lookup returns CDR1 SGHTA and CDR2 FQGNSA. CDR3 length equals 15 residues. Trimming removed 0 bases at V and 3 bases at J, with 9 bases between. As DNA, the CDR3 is TGTGCCAGCAGCTTAGCGGCCGGGGACTACAATGAGCAGTTCTTC. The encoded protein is CASSLAAGDYNEQFF.

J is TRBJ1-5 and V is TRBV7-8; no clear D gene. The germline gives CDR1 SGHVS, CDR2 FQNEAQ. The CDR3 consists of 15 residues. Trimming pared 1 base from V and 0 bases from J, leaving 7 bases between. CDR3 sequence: CASSLGSFSNQPQHF. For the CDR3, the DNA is TGTGCCAGCAGCTTAGGGTCGTTTAGCAATCAGCCCCAGCATTTT.

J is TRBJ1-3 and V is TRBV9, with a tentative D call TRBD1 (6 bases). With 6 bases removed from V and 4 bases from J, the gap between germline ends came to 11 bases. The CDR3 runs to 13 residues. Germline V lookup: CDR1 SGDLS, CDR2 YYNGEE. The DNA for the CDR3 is TGTGCCAGCAAACGCAGGGGAGGAAACACCATATATTTT. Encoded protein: CASKRRGGNTIYF.

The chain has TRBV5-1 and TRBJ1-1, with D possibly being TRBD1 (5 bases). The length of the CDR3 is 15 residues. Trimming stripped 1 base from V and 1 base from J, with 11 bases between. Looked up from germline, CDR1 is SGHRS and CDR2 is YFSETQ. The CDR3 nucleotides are TGCGCCAGCAGCTTGTGGGGCGACGGGAACACTGAAGCTTTCTTT. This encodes CASSLWGDGNTEAFF.